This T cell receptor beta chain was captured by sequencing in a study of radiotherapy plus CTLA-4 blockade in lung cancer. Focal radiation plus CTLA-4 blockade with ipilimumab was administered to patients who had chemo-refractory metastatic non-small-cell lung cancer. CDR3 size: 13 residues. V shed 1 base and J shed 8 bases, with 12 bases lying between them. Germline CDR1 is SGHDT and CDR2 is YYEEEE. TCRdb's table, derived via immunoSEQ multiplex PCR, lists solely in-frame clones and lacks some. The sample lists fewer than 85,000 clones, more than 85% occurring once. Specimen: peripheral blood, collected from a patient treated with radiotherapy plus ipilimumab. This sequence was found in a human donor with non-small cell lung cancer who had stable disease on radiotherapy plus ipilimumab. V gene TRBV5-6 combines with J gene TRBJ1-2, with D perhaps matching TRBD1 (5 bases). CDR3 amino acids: CASSLKGRGGYTF. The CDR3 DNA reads TGTGCCAGCAGCTTGAAGGGGCGCGGGGGCTACACCTTC.